Shown below are 14 T cell receptor beta chains from a single sample sequenced in a study of blood T cell repertoires in COVID-19. The table came from immunoSEQ multiplex PCR; TCRdb's copy has only in-frame clones and leaves some out. The repertoire holds under 200,000 clones, roughly 79% seen once, with roughly a sixth in the top ten. The specimen sequenced was peripheral blood. Source of these receptors: a man aged 60-69 years with active or convalescent COVID-19.

The V gene is TRBV11-2, the J gene TRBJ1-1; D gene ambiguous. The length of the CDR3 is 14 residues. CDR1 is SGHAT, CDR2 FQNNGV, per germline. Trimming shortened V by 4 bases and J by 1 base, and 10 bases separated the two germline ends. CDR3 in amino acids: CASSYGRENTEAFF. CDR3 DNA sequence: TGTGCCAGCAGCTACGGGCGGGAGAACACTGAAGCTTTCTTT.

This clone was seen repeatedly, ten times or more. The V gene is TRBV5-1, the J gene TRBJ1-1; TRBD1 agrees at 10 bases. Germline V gene data show CDR1 as SGHRS and CDR2 as YFSETQ. The CDR3 is 14 amino acids. J lost 5 bases, V lost 4 bases, and 5 bases had no gene match. The CDR3 loop reads CASSVGQGKTEAFF. In DNA form, the CDR3 reads TGCGCCAGCAGCGTGGGACAGGGGAAAACTGAAGCTTTCTTT.

V usage is TRBV6-2 or TRBV6-3 and J usage is TRBJ2-7; D possibly corresponds to TRBD1 (6 bases). V dropped 4 bases and J dropped 1 base, with 11 bases sitting between them. Germline V gives CDR1 MNHEY, CDR2 SVGEGT. The CDR3 spans 14 residues. CDR3 in DNA: TGTGCCAGCAGTTCTCCAGGACAGTCCTACGAGCAGTACTTC. Translated, it gives CASSSPGQSYEQYF.

The chain joins TRBV18 to TRBJ1-2; the D gene is possibly TRBD1 (6 bases). V was pared by 5 bases and J by 6 bases, with 16 bases between. The CDR3 is made up of 14 amino acids. CDR1 is KGHSH, CDR2 LQKENI, per germline. CDR3 sequence reads: CASSSTTGIHGYTF. CDR3 bases: TGTGCCAGCTCATCTACTACAGGGATCCATGGCTACACCTTC.

This clone was counted once. CDR3: CASSRSGGINQPQHF. In DNA, the CDR3 is TGTGCCAGCAGTCGGTCAGGGGGAATCAATCAGCCCCAGCATTTT. V is TRBV28 and J is TRBJ1-5, with 7 nucleotides matching TRBD1. The germline gives CDR1 MDHEN, CDR2 SYDVKM. V was clipped by 5 bases and J by 3 bases; unmatched bases: 7. This CDR3 comprises 15 residues.

This clone came up a few times. This chain links TRBV28 with TRBJ1-2, with 10 bases aligning to TRBD1. V gave up 3 bases and J gave up 7 bases; unmatched junction bases: 2. The CDR3 spans 13 residues. Germline CDR1 and CDR2: MDHEN and SYDVKM. CDR3 sequence reads: CASSLDRGVGYTF. DNA of the CDR3: TGTGCCAGCAGTTTGGACAGGGGGGTTGGCTACACCTTC.

Here the CDR3 DNA reads TGTGCCAGCAGCAAAATTGGGGGAGGTAACGACATTCAGTACTTC. Amino acids: CASSKIGGGNDIQYF. This chain links TRBV5-5 with TRBJ2-4, with D tentatively TRBD2 (6 bases). CDR3 length: 15 residues. V dropped 4 bases and J dropped 8 bases, with 19 bases sitting between them. Germline V gene data show CDR1 as SGHKS and CDR2 as YYEKEE (reference sequence).

The chain couples TRBV25-1 to TRBJ2-7; perhaps TRBD2 as D (7 bases). Germline CDR1 reads MGHDK; CDR2 reads SYGVNS. Trimming cost V 4 bases and J 5 bases, with 15 bases left between them. The CDR3 sequence is 14 residues long. The DNA of the CDR3 is TGTGCCAGCAGTGGGGGGCGGGAGTTTAACGAGCAGTACTTC. Translation: CASSGGREFNEQYF.

In its sample, this clone was seen many times. The V call is TRBV6-5, the J call TRBJ1-2; D gene ambiguous. The germline V gene encodes CDR1 MNHEY and CDR2 SVGAGI. The CDR3 is 13 residues long. Trimming took off 2 bases at V and 12 bases at J, with 16 bases between the two ends. For the CDR3, the DNA is TGTGCCAGCAGTTACCGTCGCGTAGGCGGCCACACCTTC. It is translated as CASSYRRVGGHTF.

The chain is built from TRBV30 and TRBJ2-5; 10 bases match TRBD2. Germline loops: CDR1 GTSNPN, CDR2 SVGIG (reference sequence). V was pared by 4 bases and J by 5 bases, with 19 bases of the junction left unmatched. This CDR3 comprises 18 residues. CDR3 in DNA: TGTGCCTGGAATTGGGACCCTAGCGGGAGAGTAGAAGCGGAGACCCAGTACTTC. As protein: CAWNWDPSGRVEAETQYF.

CDR3 nucleotides: TGTGCCAGCATTTCTTGGACAGAGAGCACTGAAGCTTTCTTT. Translation gives CASISWTESTEAFF. The chain uses TRBV6-5 and TRBJ1-1, with D perhaps TRBD1 (6 bases). This CDR3 has 14 amino acids. The ends were cut back, 7 bases at V and 4 bases at J, with 16 bases in the middle. CDR1 and CDR2 (germline): MNHEY, SVGAGI.

The chain links TRBV11-2 to TRBJ1-5; 7 nucleotides agree with TRBD1. CDR1 SGHAT and CDR2 FQNNGV come from the germline V gene. This CDR3 comprises 15 residues. The V segment lost 1 base and the J segment 6 bases; nucleotides outside the gene matches: 6. This chain's CDR3 is CASSLGTGAGQPQHF. Here the CDR3 DNA reads TGTGCCAGCAGCTTAGGAACAGGGGCGGGTCAGCCCCAGCATTTT.

The chain employs TRBV7-9 and TRBJ2-3, with TRBD2 matching 13 bases. Germline V gene lookup returns CDR1 SEHNR and CDR2 FQNEAQ (reference sequence). V was clipped by 5 bases and J by 5 bases; unmatched bases: 7. The CDR3 is 16 amino acids. DNA of the CDR3: TGTGCCAGCAGCGGGGGACTAGCGGGATTTAAAGATACGCAGTATTTT. Amino acids: CASSGGLAGFKDTQYF.

The chain combines TRBV14 with TRBJ1-3; 9 bases fit TRBD1. Germline CDR1 is SGHDN and CDR2 is FVKESK. V lost 6 bases to trimming and J lost 4 bases; unmatched junction nucleotides: 7. The CDR3 sequence is 15 residues long. This CDR3 reads CASREQGAAGNTIYF. In nucleotides, the CDR3 is TGTGCCAGCAGGGAACAGGGGGCAGCCGGAAACACCATATATTTT.